This TCR beta chain was documented in a study of shared clonotypes between healthy human individuals. Measured with immunoSEQ multiplex PCR; TCRdb has only the in-frame clones, and not every one. The repertoire consists of 950,000 to 1,300,000 clones, with under 80% occurring once and the leading ten covering over 1.3%. This clone was seen once. Antigen specificity is unknown. The study, taken as a whole, reports: What limited the represented genetic and exposure-history diversity was the small number of donors. Several donors shared 4.5% to 6.5% of their naive CD4 clonotypes. It was the non-shared clonotypes that had lower generation probabilities than clonotypes shared by all four donors.

The V end was cut by 5 bases, the J end by 3 bases, with 14 bases between. This CDR3 has 15 amino acids. The germline CDR1 and CDR2 sequences are SNHLY and FYNNEI. The genes are TRBV2 and TRBJ1-5; D is unresolved. Sequenced sample: memory CD4+ T cells sorted from blood. Described subset: CD45RA-negative fraction. The source is a man between 18 and 29 years old in good health. In DNA, the CDR3 is TGTGCCAGCAGTTCAGGTCTAGAGTACAATCAGCCCCAGCATTTT. It encodes CASSSGLEYNQPQHF.